The 21 T cell receptor beta chains below come from one sample, sequenced in a study of T-cell memory formation after mild COVID-19. MiXCR, run by TCRdb on the 5' RACE reads, gives a single entry per CDR3 protein. Of hundreds of thousands of distinct CDR3 sequences in the sample, about an eighth were seen once. Sequencing was performed on PBMCs or a T cell subset sorted from them (not recorded which). These receptors came from a man in his late teens or twenties who had mild COVID-19 (a few samples of this study predate the infection). Cell type and time point are not known.

This clonotype was seen more than once but under ten times. The chain carries TRBV10-3 and TRBJ2-7; perhaps TRBD1 as D (5 bases). Trimming removed 6 bases at V and 5 bases at J, with 8 bases between. The CDR3 is 11 residues long. Germline lookup yields CDR1 ENHRY and CDR2 SYGVKD. The CDR3 nucleotides are TGTGCCATCAGGGACATTAACGAGCAGTACTTC. It codes for CAIRDINEQYF.

V usage is TRBV5-1 and J usage is TRBJ2-7, with D tentatively TRBD1 (6 bases). The CDR3 sequence is 15 residues long. The ends were cut back, 5 bases at V and 5 bases at J, with 20 bases in the middle. Germline values: CDR1 SGHRS, CDR2 YFSETQ. The CDR3 DNA sequence: TGCGCCAGCAGTCCCAATCAGGGGTTCGCGGACGAGCAGTACTTC. Translated: CASSPNQGFADEQYF.

The V gene is TRBV4-1, the J gene TRBJ2-3, with D hard to call. This CDR3 comprises 13 residues. Germline V gene lookup returns CDR1 MGHRA and CDR2 YSYEKL. The germline V and J ends were trimmed by 1 base and 8 bases, with 10 bases remaining between them. The CDR3 sequence is CASSQVGASTQYF. DNA for the CDR3: TGCGCCAGCAGCCAAGTCGGCGCCAGTACGCAGTATTTT.

This sequence joins TRBV12-3 or TRBV12-4 and TRBJ1-1; perhaps TRBD1 as D (5 bases). This CDR3 region has 12 residues. V shed 10 bases and J shed 4 bases, with 13 bases lying between them. CDR3 bases: TGTGCCATAAAGGGTACAGGCACTGAAGCTTTCTTT. As protein: CAIKGTGTEAFF.

The J gene is TRBJ2-3, the V gene TRBV4-3; D gene uncertain. CDR3 length: 16 residues. The V end was cut by 1 base, the J end by 3 bases, with 14 bases between. Per germline, CDR1 LGHNA and CDR2 YSLEER. The CDR3 nucleotides read TGCGCCAGCAGCCAAGTTGGGCAGCTTCGGACAGATACGCAGTATTTT. Translating it yields CASSQVGQLRTDTQYF.

This chain joins TRBV29-1 and TRBJ2-5; D gene ambiguous. V lost 4 bases, J lost 0 bases, and 12 bases lay in between. This CDR3 region has 14 residues. Germline values: CDR1 SQVTM, CDR2 ANQGSEA. CDR3 in DNA: TGCAGCGTTGCTATAAACAACTACCAAGAGACCCAGTACTTC. Residues: CSVAINNYQETQYF.

The V call is TRBV7-8, the J call TRBJ2-2; the D gene is possibly TRBD2 (5 bases). V lost 5 bases and J lost 11, with 15 bases in between. This CDR3 is built from 13 residues. Germline CDR1 reads SGHVS; CDR2 reads FQNEAQ. CDR3 DNA sequence: TGTGCCAGCAGCCCGGAGGATGACAATGAGCTGTTTTTT. It is translated as CASSPEDDNELFF.

The chain uses TRBV18 and TRBJ2-1; 8 bases agree with TRBD2. CDR1 is KGHSH, CDR2 LQKENI, per germline. The CDR3 covers 15 residues. The trim removed 4 bases at V and 2 bases at J, leaving 4 bases unmatched. CDR3 sequence (DNA): TGTGCCAGCTCACGCGCGGGGGGAACCTACAATGAGCAGTTCTTC. Translated, it gives CASSRAGGTYNEQFF.

The chain employs TRBV28 and TRBJ2-2; D may match TRBD1 or TRBD2 (5 bases each). Looked up from germline, CDR1 is MDHEN and CDR2 is SYDVKM. Trimming removed 6 bases from V and 0 bases from J, with 11 bases in between. The CDR3 contains 15 residues. The CDR3 sequence: CASRNWGSNTGELFF. CDR3 in DNA: TGTGCCAGCAGAAATTGGGGGTCGAACACCGGGGAGCTGTTTTTT.

This clonotype occurred a few times. The rearrangement uses TRBV6-2 or TRBV6-3 and TRBJ2-7, with D tentatively TRBD1 (6 bases). V was trimmed by 4 bases and J by 6 bases, leaving 10 bases between them. The germline gives CDR1 MNHEY, CDR2 SVGEGT. The CDR3 has 12 amino acids. In nucleotides, the CDR3 is TGTGCCAGCAGTTGGCACAGGGTCGAGCAGTACTTC. This codes for CASSWHRVEQYF.

This clonotype appeared a few times. V gene TRBV29-1 combines with J gene TRBJ2-5; no reliable D call. CDR1 is SQVTM, CDR2 ANQGSEA, per germline. The CDR3 is made up of 14 amino acids. Deletions cut 3 bases from V and 4 bases from J, with 15 bases between. Here the CDR3 reads CSVDAPRVGETQYF. For the CDR3, the DNA is TGCAGCGTTGATGCCCCCCGGGTAGGAGAGACCCAGTACTTC.

The chain has TRBV10-2 and TRBJ2-1, with D perhaps TRBD1 (5 bases). The CDR3 is 16 residues long. V lost 6 bases, J lost 6 bases, and 21 bases lay in between. Germline lookup yields CDR1 WSHSY and CDR2 SAAADI. This CDR3 is CASRGRAWGAVNEQFF. CDR3 DNA sequence: TGCGCCAGCAGGGGAAGGGCGTGGGGCGCGGTCAATGAGCAGTTCTTC.

This clonotype was counted only a few times. The genes are TRBV2 and TRBJ2-3; 8 bases fit TRBD2. V shed 4 bases, J shed 0 bases, and the junction held 3 bases outside the gene matches. Germline V gene sequence: CDR1 SNHLY, CDR2 FYNNEI. CDR3 length equals 15 residues. CDR3 DNA sequence: TGTGCCAGCAGTGCGGGACTAGTGAGCACAGATACGCAGTATTTT. This sequence encodes CASSAGLVSTDTQYF.

At least ten counts were recorded for this clonotype. The chain couples TRBV4-1 to TRBJ2-2; a weak D match, TRBD2 (6 bases). The V end lost 6 bases, the J end lost 6 bases, and 14 bases lay between the germline ends. Looked up from germline, CDR1 is MGHRA and CDR2 is YSYEKL. CDR3 size: 14 residues. CDR3 DNA sequence: TGCGCCAGCAGACATCCCGGGGAGGCCGGGGAGCTGTTTTTT. Translation gives CASRHPGEAGELFF.

The chain couples TRBV3-1 to TRBJ1-2; maybe TRBD1 (6 bases). The CDR3 runs to 12 residues. From germline, CDR1 is LGHDT and CDR2 YNNKEL (reference sequence). V lost 0 bases, J lost 13 bases, and 12 bases lay in between. CDR3 loop: CASSQDRQASTF. As DNA, the CDR3 is TGTGCCAGCAGCCAAGATCGACAGGCCTCCACCTTC.

This chain links TRBV11-2 with TRBJ2-1; 7 bases align to TRBD1. V shed 5 bases and J 3 bases; nucleotides not matched to a gene: 7. Germline CDR1 reads SGHAT; CDR2 reads FQNNGV. This CDR3 has 15 amino acids. The DNA of the CDR3 is TGTGCCAGCAGCCCCTCGGACAGGTTCTACAATGAGCAGTTCTTC. Its protein is CASSPSDRFYNEQFF. The full variable domain, completed using reference TRBV11-2 and TRBJ2-1, is EAGVAQSPRYKIIEKRQSVAFWCNPISGHATLYWYQQILGQGPKLLIQFQNNGVVDDSQLPKDRFSAERLKGVDSTLKIQPAKLEDSAVYLCASSPSDRFYNEQFFGPGTRLTVL.

In this sample, this clonotype turned up a few times. The chain combines TRBV2 with TRBJ2-3; the D is unclear. Per the germline V gene, CDR1 is SNHLY and CDR2 is FYNNEI. The V end was cut by 0 bases, the J end by 15 bases, with 10 bases between. The CDR3 consists of 11 residues. The CDR3, as DNA: TGTGCCAGCAGTGAAGCCCGGACGAGATATTTT. Translating it yields CASSEARTRYF.

The chain recombines TRBV12-3 or TRBV12-4 with TRBJ2-7; TRBD1 or TRBD2 may be the D gene (6 bases each). V shed 1 base and J shed 6 bases, with 16 bases lying between them. This CDR3 comprises 15 residues. DNA of the CDR3: TGTGCCAGCAGTTTAGGGGGCGGGACACAAGGCGAGCAGTACGTC. Its translation is CASSLGGGTQGEQYV.

V usage is TRBV24-1 and J usage is TRBJ2-2, with 11 positions matching TRBD1. The CDR3 totals 16 residues. Germline V gene sequence: CDR1 KGHDR, CDR2 SFDVKD. Unmatched junction bases numbered 5, after V lost 4 bases and J lost 5 bases. Here the CDR3 DNA reads TGTGCCACCAGTGACTTCGGGACAGGGGGAACCGGGGAGCTGTTTTTT. This sequence encodes CATSDFGTGGTGELFF.

This clonotype has more than one count but fewer than ten. The chain joins TRBV7-8 to TRBJ2-7, with D perhaps TRBD2 (5 bases). The V gene's germline CDR1 is SGHVS and CDR2 FQNEAQ. The V end was cut by 3 bases, the J end by 9 bases, with 15 bases between. The CDR3 consists of 13 residues. The CDR3 DNA reads as TGTGCCAGCAGCTTGGGATCTGGAGGTCCGCAGTACGTC. This codes for CASSLGSGGPQYV.

This clonotype has just a few counts. The rearrangement uses TRBV2 and TRBJ2-7; 7 bases fit TRBD2. The J segment lost 4 bases and the V segment lost 5 bases, leaving 8 bases of the junction unmatched. Germline CDR1 reads SNHLY; CDR2 reads FYNNEI. CDR3 length equals 14 residues. The CDR3 is CASSSPGLRYEQYF. CDR3 nucleotide sequence: TGTGCCAGCAGTTCGCCGGGACTAAGATACGAGCAGTACTTC.